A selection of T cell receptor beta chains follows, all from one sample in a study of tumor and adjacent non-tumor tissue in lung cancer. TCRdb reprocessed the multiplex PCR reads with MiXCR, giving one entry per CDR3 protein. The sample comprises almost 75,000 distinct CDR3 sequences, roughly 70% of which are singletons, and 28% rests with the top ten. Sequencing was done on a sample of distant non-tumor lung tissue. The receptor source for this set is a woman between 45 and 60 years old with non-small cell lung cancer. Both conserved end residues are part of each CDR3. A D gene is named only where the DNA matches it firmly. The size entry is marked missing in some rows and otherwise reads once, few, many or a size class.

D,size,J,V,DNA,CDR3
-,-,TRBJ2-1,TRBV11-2,TGTGTCAGCAGCTTGGACAAGAGGACTTACAATGGGCAGTTCTTC,CVSSLDKRTYNGQFF
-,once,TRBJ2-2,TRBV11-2,TGTGCCAGCAGCTTAGTGTTAAACGGTGAAAACACCGGGGAGCTGTTTTTT,CASSLVLNGENTGELFF
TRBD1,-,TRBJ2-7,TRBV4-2,TGTGCCAGCAACCATGAACAGGGGGCTGGTTACGAGCAGTACTTC,CASNHEQGAGYEQYF
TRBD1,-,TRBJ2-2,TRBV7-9,TGTGCCAGGAGTCGAGGGACAGACATCGGGGAGCTGTTTTTT,CARSRGTDIGELFF
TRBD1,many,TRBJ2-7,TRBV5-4,TGTGCCAGCAGCTTGGAAGGGACAGGGCTGGGCGAGCAGTACTTC,CASSLEGTGLGEQYF
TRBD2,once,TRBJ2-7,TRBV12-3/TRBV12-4,TGTGCCAGTACCTCGACTAGCGTGAGTTATGAGCAGTGCTTC,CASTSTSVSYEQCF
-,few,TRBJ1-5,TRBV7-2,TGTGCCAGCAGCTTAGCGGGACCAAATAGCAATCAGCCCCAGCATTTT,CASSLAGPNSNQPQHF
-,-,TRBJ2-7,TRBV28,TGTGCAGAGGCCAGTAGCTCCTACGAGCAGTACTTC,CAEASSSYEQYF
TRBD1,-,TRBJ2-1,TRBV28,TGTGCCAGCAGCCCCTCCTCCAGGACAGGGTACAATGAGCAGTTCTTC,CASSPSSRTGYNEQFF
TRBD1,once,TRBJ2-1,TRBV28,TGTGTCGGCATTCCGGGACAGGGGCTAAATGAGCAGTTCTTC,CVGIPGQGLNEQFF
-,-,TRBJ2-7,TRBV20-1,TGCAGTGCTGGATCAGGGGCGGTCTCCTACGAGCAGTACTTC,CSAGSGAVSYEQYF
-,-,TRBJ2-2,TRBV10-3,TGTGCCGTACAGGGGAACACCGGGGAGCTGTTTTTT,CAVQGNTGELFF
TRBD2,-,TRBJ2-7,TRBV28,TGTGTCAGCAGTTTAGCGGGAGCGAGCTCCTACGAGCAGTACTTC,CVSSLAGASSYEQYF
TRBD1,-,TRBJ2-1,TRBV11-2,TGTGTCAGCAGCTCAGGACAGGGCAATGAGCCGTTCTTC,CVSSSGQGNEPFF
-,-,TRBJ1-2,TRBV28,TGTGCCAGCAGTACCACAGTCATCTCGGACTATGGCTACACCTTC,CASSTTVISDYGYTF
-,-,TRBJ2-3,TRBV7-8,TGTGCCAGCAACCCTTCTACGACAGATACGCAGTATTTT,CASNPSTTDTQYF
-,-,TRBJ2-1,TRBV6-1,TGTGCCAGCACCACCAAGGGGAGGAGAGGGAACAATGAGCAGTTCTTC,CASTTKGRRGNNEQFF
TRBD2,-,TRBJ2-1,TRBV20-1,TGCAGTGCTAGTCCAGCGGGAGACTGGGGTGAGCAGTTCTTC,CSASPAGDWGEQFF
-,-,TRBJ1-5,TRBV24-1,TGTGCCACCAGTACCCCGGCGGGGGCCGATACGCAGCATTTT,CATSTPAGADTQHF
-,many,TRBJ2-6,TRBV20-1,TGCAGTGCTAGAGATCTAAGGGCCAGCCTTTCCTCTGGGGCCAACGTCCTGACTTTC,CSARDLRASLSSGANVLTF
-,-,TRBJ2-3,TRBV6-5,TGTGTCAGCGGGTTTGGGGATACGCAGTATTTT,CVSGFGDTQYF
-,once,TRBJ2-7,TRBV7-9,TGTGCCACCAGCCAGGGAGTCTACGAGCAGTACTTC,CATSQGVYEQYF
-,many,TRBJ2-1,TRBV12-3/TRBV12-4,TGTGCCAGCAGTTTAGCCCCAGATGATGAGCAGTTCTTC,CASSLAPDDEQFF
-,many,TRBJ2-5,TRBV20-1,TGCAGTGCTAGAGATTTCGACCTCGGGGAGACCCAGTACTTC,CSARDFDLGETQYF
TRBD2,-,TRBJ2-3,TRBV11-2,TGTGCCAGCAGGCTAGGACTAGCGGCAGATACGCAGTATTTT,CASRLGLAADTQYF
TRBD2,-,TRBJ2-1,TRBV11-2,TGTATCAACAGCCGGATGATACTAGCGGGGGACAATGAGCAGTTCTTC,CINSRMILAGDNEQFF
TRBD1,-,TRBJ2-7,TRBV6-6,TGTGCCACCACGGGACAGGGTGCCAACGTGCAGTATTTC,CATTGQGANVQYF